A selection of T cell receptor beta chains follows, all from one sample in a study of T cells in Graves' hyperthyroidism and ophthalmopathy. TCRdb re-called the multiplex PCR reads through MiXCR, storing one row per CDR3 protein. The sample includes over 700,000 distinct CDR3 sequences, approximately 18% seen only once; the top ten take over 15%. The sequenced sample consisted of blood. The receptors originated from a woman aged 45-60 years with Graves' hyperthyroidism that later progressed to Graves' ophthalmopathy. The CDR3 runs from the conserved cysteine through the conserved F or W. Fields, in order: CDR3 protein, D gene, CDR3 length, clone size, V gene, J gene. The D gene is left open where the match is weak. Size is omitted from some rows. Given values are once, few, many or a class for expanded clones.

CDR3: CASSLARDRSYNEQFF; D: NA; length: 16; size: many; V: TRBV12-3/TRBV12-4; J: TRBJ2-1
CDR3: CAWSAILNIQYF; D: NA; length: 12; size: few; V: TRBV30; J: TRBJ2-4
CDR3: CASSQGLGVKDTQYF; D: NA; length: 15; size: many; V: TRBV3-1; J: TRBJ2-3
CDR3: CALGDRGFSYTF; D: TRBD1; length: 12; size: NA; V: TRBV10-3; J: TRBJ1-2
CDR3: CATSEKGQGLPQHF; D: TRBD1; length: 14; size: NA; V: TRBV24-1; J: TRBJ1-5
CDR3: CASSPQRLRDGYTF; D: NA; length: 14; size: many; V: TRBV18; J: TRBJ1-2
CDR3: CASNPRQGDMNTEAFF; D: TRBD1; length: 16; size: many; V: TRBV2; J: TRBJ1-1
CDR3: CASSLGTVRSVGGYTF; D: TRBD1; length: 16; size: few; V: TRBV12-3/TRBV12-4; J: TRBJ1-2
CDR3: CSSLRGGPDTQYF; D: TRBD2; length: 13; size: many; V: TRBV20-1; J: TRBJ2-3
CDR3: CAWSVLRSEKLFF; D: NA; length: 13; size: few; V: TRBV30; J: TRBJ1-4
CDR3: CASSINGNEQFF; D: NA; length: 12; size: few; V: TRBV19; J: TRBJ2-1
CDR3: CASSLGGEYNSPLHF; D: NA; length: 15; size: few; V: TRBV5-1; J: TRBJ1-6
CDR3: CVSSLSRDRVTGGANVLTF; D: TRBD1; length: 19; size: NA; V: TRBV11-2; J: TRBJ2-6
CDR3: CASKAFLDEKLFF; D: NA; length: 13; size: NA; V: TRBV6-2/TRBV6-3; J: TRBJ1-4
CDR3: CASNGQLTSYEQYF; D: NA; length: 14; size: NA; V: TRBV28; J: TRBJ2-7
CDR3: CASSLVGSTNQPQHF; D: NA; length: 15; size: once; V: TRBV5-1; J: TRBJ1-5
CDR3: CASSLGGGRSTEAFF; D: NA; length: 15; size: few; V: TRBV12-3/TRBV12-4; J: TRBJ1-1
CDR3: CASSYSRQNEQFF; D: NA; length: 13; size: NA; V: TRBV6-5; J: TRBJ2-1
CDR3: CASSEQAGGYNEQFF; D: TRBD2; length: 15; size: few; V: TRBV6-1; J: TRBJ2-1
CDR3: CASRQTVNQPQHF; D: NA; length: 13; size: many; V: TRBV6-1; J: TRBJ1-5
CDR3: CASSQERRGGDTQYF; D: TRBD2; length: 15; size: few; V: TRBV4-2; J: TRBJ2-3
CDR3: CASSLRQRQETQYF; D: NA; length: 14; size: NA; V: TRBV5-1; J: TRBJ2-5
CDR3: CAWAEQGYNSPLHF; D: NA; length: 14; size: few; V: TRBV30; J: TRBJ1-6
CDR3: CSQMTDTQYF; D: NA; length: 10; size: few; V: TRBV29-1; J: TRBJ2-3
CDR3: CASSGIAGGYEQYF; D: TRBD2; length: 14; size: many; V: TRBV11-2; J: TRBJ2-7
CDR3: CASRASDQETQYF; D: NA; length: 13; size: many; V: TRBV6-2/TRBV6-3; J: TRBJ2-5
CDR3: CASSSERTGWYGYTF; D: TRBD1; length: 15; size: many; V: TRBV5-1; J: TRBJ1-2
CDR3: CASSYSERADTQYF; D: NA; length: 14; size: few; V: TRBV2; J: TRBJ2-3
CDR3: CASSTDRVSGNTIYF; D: TRBD1; length: 15; size: few; V: TRBV28; J: TRBJ1-3
CDR3: CASSQDSRGLQPQHF; D: TRBD1; length: 15; size: many; V: TRBV3-1; J: TRBJ1-5
CDR3: CASSSPGRIGYNEQFF; D: NA; length: 16; size: NA; V: TRBV19; J: TRBJ2-1
CDR3: CASSFAAWSYNEQFF; D: NA; length: 15; size: many; V: TRBV7-9; J: TRBJ2-1
CDR3: CASSWSALSSYNEQFF; D: NA; length: 16; size: few; V: TRBV7-9; J: TRBJ2-1
CDR3: CATSDPRGTDTQYF; D: NA; length: 14; size: few; V: TRBV24-1; J: TRBJ2-3
CDR3: CASSLIRDTLATNEKLFF; D: NA; length: 18; size: NA; V: TRBV12-3/TRBV12-4; J: TRBJ1-4
CDR3: CASSAIVRGYYGYTF; D: NA; length: 15; size: once; V: TRBV6-1; J: TRBJ1-2
CDR3: CASSDWTGYSNQPQHF; D: TRBD1; length: 16; size: NA; V: TRBV9; J: TRBJ1-5
CDR3: CASNSVGGADYGYTF; D: NA; length: 15; size: many; V: TRBV6-1; J: TRBJ1-2
CDR3: CASSEDRVRGTEAFF; D: TRBD1; length: 15; size: few; V: TRBV25-1; J: TRBJ1-1
CDR3: CASSSESYNEQFF; D: NA; length: 13; size: NA; V: TRBV7-3; J: TRBJ2-1
CDR3: CASSATYRDTQYF; D: NA; length: 13; size: NA; V: TRBV9; J: TRBJ2-3